What follows are 4 T cell receptor beta chains derived from one specimen sequenced in a study of T cells in localized non-small cell lung cancer. TCRdb keeps only in-frame clones here, not all; method: immunoSEQ multiplex PCR. The sample records 35,000 or so clones, around 85% being singletons. This material consisted of peripheral blood, taken before any cancer treatment. The receptor set was obtained from a woman aged 40 to 75 with stage I lung adenocarcinoma.

This clone appeared a few times. The genes are TRBV10-1 and TRBJ1-6; D is uncertain. V was trimmed by 4 bases and J by 9 bases, leaving 10 bases between them. This CDR3 comprises 13 residues. Per the germline V gene, CDR1 is WNHNN and CDR2 is SYGVQD (reference sequence). In nucleotides, the CDR3 is TGCGCCAGCAGTGCAGGATCAAGTTCACCCCTCCACTTT. Residues: CASSAGSSSPLHF.

This clone showed up just a few times. Other DNA sequences in this specimen translate into the identical CDR3. The gene calls are TRBV5-1 and TRBJ1-4, with no clear D. Trimming stripped 4 bases from V and 0 bases from J, with 7 bases between. CDR1 and CDR2 (germline): SGHRS, YFSETQ. This CDR3 contains 14 residues. This CDR3 reads CASSLDATNEKLFF. Here the CDR3 DNA reads TGCGCCAGCAGCCTCGACGCAACTAATGAAAAACTGTTTTTT. Drawing the rest from reference TRBV5-1 and TRBJ1-4, the complete variable domain is KAGVTQTPRYLIKTRGQQVTLSCSPISGHRSVSWYQQTPGQGLQFLFEYFSETQRNKGNFPGRFSGRQFSNSRSEMNVSTLELGDSALYLCASSLDATNEKLFFGSGTQLSVL.

With respect to this clone: Other nucleotide sequences from this sample produce the same CDR3. The chain combines TRBV10-1 with TRBJ2-1; TRBD1 is a possible D gene (5 bases). Deletions cut 0 bases from V and 7 bases from J, with 10 bases between. The CDR3 spans 14 residues. Germline CDR1 and CDR2: WNHNN and SYGVQD (reference sequence). CDR3 sequence reads: CASSESGRVNEQFF. The CDR3 nucleotides are TGCGCCAGCAGTGAGTCGGGCAGGGTGAATGAGCAGTTCTTC.

V is TRBV5-1 and J is TRBJ2-2; 7 bases fit TRBD1. The CDR3 length is 15 residues. The ends lost 7 bases at V and 1 base at J; junction bases unmatched: 7. Germline CDR1 SGHRS, CDR2 YFSETQ. The CDR3 DNA sequence: TGCGCCAGCGCCGGATCAGGGGGGAACACCGGGGAGCTGTTTTTT. It translates to CASAGSGGNTGELFF.